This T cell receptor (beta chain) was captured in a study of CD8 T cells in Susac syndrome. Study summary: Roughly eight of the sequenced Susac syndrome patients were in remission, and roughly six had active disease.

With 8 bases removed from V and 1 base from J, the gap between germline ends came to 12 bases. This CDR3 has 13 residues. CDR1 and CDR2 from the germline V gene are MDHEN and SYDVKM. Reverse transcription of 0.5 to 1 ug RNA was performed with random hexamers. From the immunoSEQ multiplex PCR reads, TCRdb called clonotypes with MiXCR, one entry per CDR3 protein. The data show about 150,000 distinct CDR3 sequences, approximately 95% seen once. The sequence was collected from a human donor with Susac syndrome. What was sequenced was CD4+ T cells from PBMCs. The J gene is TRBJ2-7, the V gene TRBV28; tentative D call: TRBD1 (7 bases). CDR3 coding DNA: TGTGCCAGCCGGAGGGACAGTTCCTACGAGCAGTACTTC. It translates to CASRRDSSYEQYF.